This TCR beta chain was recovered during a study of patients and donors after allogeneic stem cell transplantation. TCRdb processed the RT-PCR reads anew with MiXCR; each CDR3 protein has one entry. The table shows a few hundred thousand distinct CDR3 sequences, with around 41% occurring only once. The CDR3 is 17 amino acids. Germline V lookup: CDR1 SGHDN, CDR2 FVKESK. Trimming took 0 bases from V and 3 from J, leaving 17 bases between them. This clonotype appeared a few times. V gene TRBV14 combines with J gene TRBJ1-1; tentatively, D is TRBD1 (6 bases). The sample consisted of blood, either unsorted or a sorted T cell fraction (not recorded which). The TCR sequence derives from a human donor who was either an allogeneic HSCT recipient or a stem cell or donor lymphocyte infusion donor (not recorded which). It is not recorded whose cells these are; they may come from a transplant donor. The CDR3 region has the DNA TGTGCCAGCAGCCAAGATTACGGGGGGCTACGGGACACTGAAGCTTTCTTT. This translates into CASSQDYGGLRDTEAFF.